This T cell receptor (beta chain) was obtained from a study of human T cells and chemical hapten exposure. At the level of the study: The study enrolled mostly female patients with alopecia areata, totalis or universalis.

Noted time point: pre-sensitization, week 0. Indicated treatment: therapeutic diphenylcyclopropenone sensitization with weekly scalp DPC. The length of the CDR3 is 17 residues. Germline values: CDR1 MGHRA, CDR2 YSYEKL. Trimming removed 1 base from V and 0 bases from J, with 15 bases in between. Study conclusions and caveats: The number of TCRs above 1 in 1000 frequency did not change after DPC sensitization. It was expanded TCRs that formed significantly more large CDR3 similarity clusters than controls did.

Individual cDNA molecules each carried unique molecular identifiers attached by the library. TCRdb called the RACE reads again in MiXCR, with one record for every CDR3 protein. The table shows some 360,000 distinct CDR3 sequences, with 5.1% occurring only once. A word on this clonotype: Its antigen is unidentified.

The material was whole blood, obtained in connection with sensitization to the hapten diphenylcyclopropenone (DPC). This sequence joins TRBV4-1 and TRBJ1-2; D not certain. The origin of this receptor is a woman between 45 and 60 years old with alopecia areata. Some clones in this sample may be carry-over from other donors' samples. The CDR3 DNA reads as TGCGCCAGCAGCCAAGTTGAATTATCCTTAGCTAACTATGGCTACACCTTC. Translated, it gives CASSQVELSLANYGYTF.